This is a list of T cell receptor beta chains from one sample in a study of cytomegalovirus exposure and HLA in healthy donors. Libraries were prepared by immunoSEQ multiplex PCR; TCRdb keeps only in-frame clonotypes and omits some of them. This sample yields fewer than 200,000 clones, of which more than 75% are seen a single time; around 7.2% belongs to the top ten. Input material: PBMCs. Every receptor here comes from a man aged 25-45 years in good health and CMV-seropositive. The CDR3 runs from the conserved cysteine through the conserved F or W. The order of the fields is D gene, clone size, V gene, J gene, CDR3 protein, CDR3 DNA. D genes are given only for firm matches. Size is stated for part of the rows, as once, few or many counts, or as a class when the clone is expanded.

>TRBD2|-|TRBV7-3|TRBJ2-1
CASSPLPGLAVNEQFF
TGTGCCAGCAGCCCGCTCCCGGGACTAGCGGTTAATGAGCAGTTCTTC
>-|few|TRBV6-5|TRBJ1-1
CASSYDPTEVLTEAFF
TGTGCCAGCAGTTACGACCCGACAGAGGTGCTCACTGAAGCTTTCTTT
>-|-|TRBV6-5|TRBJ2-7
CASSSGYGEQYF
TGTGCCAGCAGTTCCGGTTACGGCGAGCAGTACTTC
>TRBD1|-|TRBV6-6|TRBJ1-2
CASTRGTGQGYTF
TGTGCCAGCACCCGGGGGACAGGGCAAGGCTACACCTTC
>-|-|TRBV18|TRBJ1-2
CASSPREGSDGYTF
TGTGCCAGCTCACCACGAGAGGGGTCGGATGGCTACACCTTC
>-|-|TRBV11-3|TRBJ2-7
CASSLESGYYEQYF
TGTGCCAGCAGCTTAGAGAGCGGCTACTACGAGCAGTACTTC
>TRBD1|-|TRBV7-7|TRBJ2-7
CASSQQGNDEQYF
TGTGCCAGCAGCCAACAGGGGAATGACGAGCAGTACTTC
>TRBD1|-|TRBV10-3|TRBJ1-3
CAITPGQGISGNTIYF
TGTGCCATCACTCCGGGACAGGGGATCTCTGGAAACACCATATATTTT
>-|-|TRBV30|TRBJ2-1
CAWSPGLEQFF
TGTGCCTGGAGTCCGGGCTTAGAGCAGTTCTTC
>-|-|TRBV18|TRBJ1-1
CASSLKDRRSEAFF
TGTGCCAGCTCACTCAAAGACAGGCGGAGCGAAGCTTTCTTT
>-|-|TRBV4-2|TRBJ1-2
CASSQEGPVFYGYTF
TGTGCCAGCAGCCAAGAGGGACCTGTTTTCTATGGCTACACCTTC
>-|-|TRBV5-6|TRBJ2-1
CASSWKTGVSSYNEQFF
TGTGCCAGCAGCTGGAAGACAGGCGTGAGCTCCTACAATGAGCAGTTCTTC
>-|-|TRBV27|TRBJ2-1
CASSFGQGGGNEQFF
TGTGCCAGCAGTTTCGGGCAGGGTGGGGGCAATGAGCAGTTCTTC
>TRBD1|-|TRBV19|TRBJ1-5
CASSSWTRQGRNQPQHF
TGTGCCAGTAGTAGCTGGACTCGACAGGGGCGGAATCAGCCCCAGCATTTT
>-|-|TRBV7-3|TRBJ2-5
CASSPRGFRQETQYF
TGTGCCAGCAGCCCCAGGGGTTTCCGGCAAGAGACCCAGTACTTC
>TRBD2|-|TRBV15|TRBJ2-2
CATMHSGKETGELFF
TGTGCCACTATGCATAGCGGGAAAGAAACCGGGGAGCTGTTTTTT
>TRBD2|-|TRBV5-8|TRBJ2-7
CASSSLAGSREQYF
TGTGCCAGCAGCTCGCTAGCGGGATCAAGGGAGCAGTACTTC
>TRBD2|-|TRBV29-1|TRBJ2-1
CSVLTSGGAPNNEQFF
TGCAGCGTCCTGACTAGCGGGGGCGCTCCTAACAATGAGCAGTTCTTC
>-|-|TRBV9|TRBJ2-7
CASGQEGTPSYEQYF
TGTGCCAGCGGCCAAGAGGGGACCCCCTCCTACGAGCAGTACTTC
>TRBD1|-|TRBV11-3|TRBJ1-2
CASSTGTVGYGYTF
TGTGCCAGCAGCACCGGGACAGTAGGCTATGGCTACACCTTC
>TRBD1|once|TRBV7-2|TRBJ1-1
CASSLTGGHTEAFF
TGTGCCAGCAGCTTAACAGGGGGACACACTGAAGCTTTCTTT
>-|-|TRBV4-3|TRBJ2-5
CASSQAPNSALTGETQYF
TGCGCCAGCAGCCAAGCCCCGAACTCCGCGCTCACGGGGGAGACCCAGTACTTC
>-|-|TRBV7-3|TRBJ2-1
CASSTETGRANEQFF
TGTGCCAGCAGCACAGAGACGGGGCGGGCCAATGAGCAGTTCTTC
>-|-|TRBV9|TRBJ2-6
CASSPWGGSGANVLTF
TGTGCCAGCAGCCCTTGGGGCGGCTCCGGGGCCAACGTCCTGACTTTC
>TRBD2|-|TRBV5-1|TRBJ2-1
CASSWTSGGNNEQFF
TGCGCCAGCAGTTGGACTAGCGGGGGGAACAATGAGCAGTTCTTC
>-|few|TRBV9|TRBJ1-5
CASSVAGSSNQPQHF
TGTGCCAGCAGCGTTGCTGGATCCTCCAATCAGCCCCAGCATTTT
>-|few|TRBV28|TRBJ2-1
CASSDTSSEGFNEQFF
TGTGCCAGCAGCGATACTAGCTCCGAGGGGTTCAATGAGCAGTTCTTC
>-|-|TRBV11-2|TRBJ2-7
CASSHRENAYEQYF
TGTGCCAGCAGCCACAGGGAAAACGCCTACGAGCAGTACTTC
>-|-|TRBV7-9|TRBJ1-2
CASSLLPDYGYTF
TGTGCCAGCAGCTTACTGCCCGACTATGGCTACACCTTC
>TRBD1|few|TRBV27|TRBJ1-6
CASSSRQGGSPLHF
TGTGCCAGCAGTTCCCGACAGGGAGGTTCACCCCTCCACTTT
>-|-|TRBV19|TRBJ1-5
CASSMGGGYNQPQHF
TGTGCCAGTAGTATGGGAGGGGGATACAATCAGCCCCAGCATTTT
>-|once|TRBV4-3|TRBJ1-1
CASSQGDTANTEAFF
TGCGCCAGCAGCCAAGGGGACACGGCGAACACTGAAGCTTTCTTT
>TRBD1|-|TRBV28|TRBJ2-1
CASRPDRGMYNEQFF
TGTGCCAGCAGACCTGACAGGGGGATGTACAATGAGCAGTTCTTC
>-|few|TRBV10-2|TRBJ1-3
CASTPIRTSGNTIYF
TGCGCCAGCACCCCTATTCGGACATCTGGAAACACCATATATTTT
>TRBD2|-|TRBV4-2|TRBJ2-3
CASSQGPSSGFGTDTQYF
TGTGCCAGCAGCCAAGGGCCGAGTAGCGGGTTTGGTACAGATACGCAGTATTTT
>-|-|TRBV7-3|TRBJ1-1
CASSLSVNTEAFF
TGTGCCAGCAGCTTATCTGTGAACACTGAAGCTTTCTTT
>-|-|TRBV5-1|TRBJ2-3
CASSLEGGVNTDTQYF
TGCGCCAGCAGCTTGGAGGGGGGAGTGAACACAGATACGCAGTATTTT
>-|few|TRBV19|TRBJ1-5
CASSIMRDVRNQPQHF
TGTGCCAGTAGTATAATGAGAGATGTCCGCAATCAGCCCCAGCATTTT
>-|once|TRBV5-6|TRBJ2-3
CASSLTGPTDTQYF
TGTGCCAGCAGCTTGACAGGCCCCACAGATACGCAGTATTTT
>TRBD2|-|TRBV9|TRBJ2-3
CASSEGLAGGPGDTQYF
TGTGCCAGCAGTGAGGGACTAGCGGGGGGGCCGGGAGATACGCAGTATTTT
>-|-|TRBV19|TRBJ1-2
CASSIRHRYGYTF
TGTGCCAGTAGTATCCGACACCGCTATGGCTACACCTTC
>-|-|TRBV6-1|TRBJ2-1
CASSEAVQGNEQFF
TGTGCCAGCAGTGAAGCGGTCCAGGGCAATGAGCAGTTCTTC
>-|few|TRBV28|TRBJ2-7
CASSFRPYEQYF
TGTGCCAGCAGTTTCCGACCCTACGAGCAGTACTTC
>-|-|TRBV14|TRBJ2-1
CASSQTRDGEQFF
TGTGCCAGCAGCCAAACCCGGGACGGCGAGCAGTTCTTC
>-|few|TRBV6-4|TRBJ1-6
CASSDYPAGWSPLHF
TGTGCCAGCAGTGACTATCCGGCAGGGTGGTCACCCCTCCACTTT
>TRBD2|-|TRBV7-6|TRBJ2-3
CASSRQWTSGTDTQYF
TGTGCCAGCAGCCGGCAATGGACTAGTGGCACAGATACGCAGTATTTT
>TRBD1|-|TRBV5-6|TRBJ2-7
CASSLRGTGSSYEQYF
TGTGCCAGCAGCTTGCGGGGGACAGGGTCCTCCTACGAGCAGTACTTC
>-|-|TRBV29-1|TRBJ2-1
CSVAVTEQFF
TGCAGCGTTGCTGTGACTGAGCAGTTCTTC
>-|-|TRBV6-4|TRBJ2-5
CASSAGAGETQYF
TGTGCCAGCAGTGCGGGGGCAGGTGAGACCCAGTACTTC
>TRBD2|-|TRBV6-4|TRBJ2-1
CASSDTSSGRDNEQFF
TGTGCCAGCAGTGACACGTCTAGCGGTAGAGACAATGAGCAGTTCTTC
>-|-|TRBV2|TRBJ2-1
CASSEALQGSGSEQFF
TGTGCCAGCAGTGAAGCGCTTCAGGGGAGCGGAAGTGAGCAGTTCTTC
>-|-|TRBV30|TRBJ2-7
CAWSVYREQYF
TGTGCCTGGAGTGTATATCGCGAGCAGTACTTC
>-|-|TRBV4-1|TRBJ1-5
CASSQEHQSNQPQHF
TGCGCCAGCAGCCAGGAACACCAAAGCAATCAGCCCCAGCATTTT
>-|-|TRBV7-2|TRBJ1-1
CASSLAGPNTEAFF
TGTGCCAGCAGCTTAGCCGGGCCGAACACTGAAGCTTTCTTT
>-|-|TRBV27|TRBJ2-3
CASSLMGTTDTQYF
TGTGCCAGCAGTTTAATGGGGACAACAGATACGCAGTATTTT